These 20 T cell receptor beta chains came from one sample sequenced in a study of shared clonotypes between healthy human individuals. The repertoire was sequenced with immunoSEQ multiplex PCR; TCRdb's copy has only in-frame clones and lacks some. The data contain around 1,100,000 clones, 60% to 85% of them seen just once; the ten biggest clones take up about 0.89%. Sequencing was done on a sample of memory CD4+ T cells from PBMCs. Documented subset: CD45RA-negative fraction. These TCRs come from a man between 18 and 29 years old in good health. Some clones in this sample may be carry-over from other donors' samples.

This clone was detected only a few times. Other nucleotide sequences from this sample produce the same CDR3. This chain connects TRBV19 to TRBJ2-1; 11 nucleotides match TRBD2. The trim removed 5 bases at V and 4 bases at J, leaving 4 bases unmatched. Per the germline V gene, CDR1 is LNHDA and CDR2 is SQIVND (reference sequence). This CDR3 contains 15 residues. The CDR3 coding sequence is TGTGCCAGTAGTCCCAGACTAGCGGGATACAATGAGCAGTTCTTC. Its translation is CASSPRLAGYNEQFF.

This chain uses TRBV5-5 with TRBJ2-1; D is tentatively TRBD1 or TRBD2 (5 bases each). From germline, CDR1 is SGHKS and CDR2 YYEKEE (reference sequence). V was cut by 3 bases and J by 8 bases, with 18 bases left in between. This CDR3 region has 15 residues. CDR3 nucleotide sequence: TGTGCCAGCAGCTGGCAGGGTATAGCGTGGGATGAGCAGTTCTTC. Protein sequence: CASSWQGIAWDEQFF.

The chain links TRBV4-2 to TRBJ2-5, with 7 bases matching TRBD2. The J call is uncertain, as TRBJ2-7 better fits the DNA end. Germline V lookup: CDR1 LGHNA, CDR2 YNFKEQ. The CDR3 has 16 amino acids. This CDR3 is CASSQAWRGSSYEQYF. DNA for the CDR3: TGTGCCAGCAGCCAAGCCTGGCGGGGGAGCTCCTACGAGCAGTACTTC.

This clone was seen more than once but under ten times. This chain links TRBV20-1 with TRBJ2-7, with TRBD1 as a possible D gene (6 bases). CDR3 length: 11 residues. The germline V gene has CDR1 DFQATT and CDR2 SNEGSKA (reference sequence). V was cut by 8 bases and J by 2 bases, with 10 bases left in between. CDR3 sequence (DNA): TGCAGTTTAGGGGGTACCTACGAGCAGTACTTC. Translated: CSLGGTYEQYF.

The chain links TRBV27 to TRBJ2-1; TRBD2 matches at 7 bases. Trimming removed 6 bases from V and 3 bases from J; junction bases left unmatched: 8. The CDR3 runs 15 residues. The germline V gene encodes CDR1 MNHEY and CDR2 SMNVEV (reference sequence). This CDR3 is CASRRSTSLYNEQFF. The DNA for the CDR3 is TGTGCCAGCAGGCGGTCGACTAGCCTCTACAATGAGCAGTTCTTC.

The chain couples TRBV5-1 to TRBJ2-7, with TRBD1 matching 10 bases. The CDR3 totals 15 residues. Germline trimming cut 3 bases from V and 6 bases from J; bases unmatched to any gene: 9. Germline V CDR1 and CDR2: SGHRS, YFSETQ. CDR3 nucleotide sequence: TGCGCCAGCAGCTCCCTTACCGGGACAGGGGCCGAGCAGTACTTC. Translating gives CASSSLTGTGAEQYF.

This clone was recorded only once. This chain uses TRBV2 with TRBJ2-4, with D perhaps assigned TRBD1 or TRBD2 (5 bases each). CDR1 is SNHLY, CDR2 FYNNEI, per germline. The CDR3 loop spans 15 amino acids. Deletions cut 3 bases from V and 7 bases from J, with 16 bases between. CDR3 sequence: CASSDGVRVLNIQYF. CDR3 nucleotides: TGTGCCAGCAGTGACGGGGTCAGGGTTTTGAACATTCAGTACTTC.

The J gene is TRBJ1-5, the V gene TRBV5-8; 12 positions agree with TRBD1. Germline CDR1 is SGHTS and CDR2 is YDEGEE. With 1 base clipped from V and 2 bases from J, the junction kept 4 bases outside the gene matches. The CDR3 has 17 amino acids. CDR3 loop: CASSLWGQGAGNQPQHF. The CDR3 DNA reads TGTGCCAGCAGCTTGTGGGGACAGGGGGCGGGCAATCAGCCCCAGCATTTT.

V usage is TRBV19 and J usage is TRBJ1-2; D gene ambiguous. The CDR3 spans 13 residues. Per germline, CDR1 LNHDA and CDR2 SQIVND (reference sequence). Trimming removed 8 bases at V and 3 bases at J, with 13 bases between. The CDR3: CASSGRWYYGYTF. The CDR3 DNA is TGTGCCAGTTCTGGAAGGTGGTACTATGGCTACACCTTC. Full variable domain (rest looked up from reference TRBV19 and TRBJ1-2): DGGITQSPKYLFRKEGQNVTLSCEQNLNHDAMYWYRQDPGQGLRLIYYSQIVNDFQKGDIAEGYSVSREKKESFPLTVTSAQKNPTAFYLCASSGRWYYGYTFGSGTRLTVV.

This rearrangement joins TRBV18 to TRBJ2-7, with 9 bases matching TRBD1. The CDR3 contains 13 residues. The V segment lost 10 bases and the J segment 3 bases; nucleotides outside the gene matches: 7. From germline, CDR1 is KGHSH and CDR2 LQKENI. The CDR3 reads CATQGQGSYEQYF. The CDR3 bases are TGTGCCACCCAAGGACAGGGGAGCTACGAGCAGTACTTC.

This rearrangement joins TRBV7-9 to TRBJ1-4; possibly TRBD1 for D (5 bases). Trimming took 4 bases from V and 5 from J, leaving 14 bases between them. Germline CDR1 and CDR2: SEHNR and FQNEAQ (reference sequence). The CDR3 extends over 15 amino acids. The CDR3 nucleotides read TGTGCCAGCAGCTCACTCGGACAAACGAATGAAAAACTGTTTTTT. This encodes CASSSLGQTNEKLFF.

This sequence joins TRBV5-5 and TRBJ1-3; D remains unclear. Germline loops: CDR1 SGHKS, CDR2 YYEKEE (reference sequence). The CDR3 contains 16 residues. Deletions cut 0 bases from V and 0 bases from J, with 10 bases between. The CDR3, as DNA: TGTGCCAGCAGCTTGGTTATCGATCCCTCTGGAAACACCATATATTTT. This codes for CASSLVIDPSGNTIYF.

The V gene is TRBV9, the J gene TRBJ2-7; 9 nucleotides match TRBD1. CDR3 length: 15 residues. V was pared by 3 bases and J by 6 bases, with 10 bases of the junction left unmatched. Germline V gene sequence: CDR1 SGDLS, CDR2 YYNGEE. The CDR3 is CASSEHVGQGTEQYF. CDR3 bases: TGTGCCAGCAGCGAACATGTGGGACAGGGTACCGAGCAGTACTTC.

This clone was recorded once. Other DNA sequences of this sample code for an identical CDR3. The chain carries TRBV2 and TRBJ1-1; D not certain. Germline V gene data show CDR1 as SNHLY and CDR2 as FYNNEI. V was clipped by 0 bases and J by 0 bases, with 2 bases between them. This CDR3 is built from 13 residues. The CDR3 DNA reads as TGTGCCAGCAGTGAAGCTGTGAACACTGAAGCTTTCTTT. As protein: CASSEAVNTEAFF.

The CDR3 spells CASSSDSSTGELFF. CDR3 in DNA: TGCGCCAGCAGCTCGGATTCTAGCACCGGGGAGCTGTTTTTT. The chain couples TRBV5-1 to TRBJ2-2; D gene ambiguous. The CDR3 contains 14 residues. The ends were cut back, 3 bases at V and 4 bases at J, with 10 bases in the middle. Germline V gene data show CDR1 as SGHRS and CDR2 as YFSETQ.

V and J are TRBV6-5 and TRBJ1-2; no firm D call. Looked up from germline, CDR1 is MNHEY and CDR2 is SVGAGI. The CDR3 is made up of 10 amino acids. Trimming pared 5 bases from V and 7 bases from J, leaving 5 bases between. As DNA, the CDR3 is TGTGCCAGCAGTGATTTTGGCTACACCTTC. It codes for CASSDFGYTF.

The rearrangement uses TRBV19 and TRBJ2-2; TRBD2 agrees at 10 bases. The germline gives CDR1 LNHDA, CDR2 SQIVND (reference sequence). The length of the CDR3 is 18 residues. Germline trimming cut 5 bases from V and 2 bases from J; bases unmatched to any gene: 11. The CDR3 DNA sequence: TGTGCCAGTAGTCCCCGGGGATTAGCGGGAGGAAACACCGGGGAGCTGTTTTTT. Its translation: CASSPRGLAGGNTGELFF.

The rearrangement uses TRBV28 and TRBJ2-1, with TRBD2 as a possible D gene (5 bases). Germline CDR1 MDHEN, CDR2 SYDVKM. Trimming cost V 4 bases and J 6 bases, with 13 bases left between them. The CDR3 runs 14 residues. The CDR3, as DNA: TGTGCCAGCAGTTCTCGGCGGGTCGGCAATGAGCAGTTCTTC. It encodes CASSSRRVGNEQFF.

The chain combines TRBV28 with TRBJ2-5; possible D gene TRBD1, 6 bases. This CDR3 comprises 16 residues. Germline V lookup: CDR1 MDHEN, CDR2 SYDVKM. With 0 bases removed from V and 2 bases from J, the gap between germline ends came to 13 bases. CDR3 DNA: TGTGCCAGCAGTTTATGGGGGACATCAAAGCAAGAGACCCAGTACTTC. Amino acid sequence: CASSLWGTSKQETQYF.

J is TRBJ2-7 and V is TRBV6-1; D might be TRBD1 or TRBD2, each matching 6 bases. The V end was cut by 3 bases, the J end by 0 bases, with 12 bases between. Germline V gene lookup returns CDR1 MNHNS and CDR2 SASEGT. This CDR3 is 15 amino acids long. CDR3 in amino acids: CASSEGGGLSYEQYF. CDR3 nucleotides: TGTGCCAGCAGTGAGGGGGGCGGGCTCTCCTACGAGCAGTACTTC.